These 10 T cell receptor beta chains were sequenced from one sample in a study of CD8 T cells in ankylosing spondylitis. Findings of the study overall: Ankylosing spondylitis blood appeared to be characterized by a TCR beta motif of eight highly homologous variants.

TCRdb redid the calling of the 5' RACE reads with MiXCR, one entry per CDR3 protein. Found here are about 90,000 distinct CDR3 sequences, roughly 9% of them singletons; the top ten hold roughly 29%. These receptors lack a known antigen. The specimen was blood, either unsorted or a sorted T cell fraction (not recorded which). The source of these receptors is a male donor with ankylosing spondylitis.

CDR3 sequence reads: CSARDRRAGGIYEQYF. CDR3 nucleotides: TGCAGTGCTAGAGATCGTCGGGCAGGGGGCATCTACGAGCAGTACTTC. The V call is TRBV20-1, the J call TRBJ2-7, with 8 bases that match TRBD1. The junction had 10 bases not matched to a gene; V was cut back by 0 bases and J by 3 bases. The CDR3 has 16 amino acids. The germline gives CDR1 DFQATT, CDR2 SNEGSKA (reference sequence).

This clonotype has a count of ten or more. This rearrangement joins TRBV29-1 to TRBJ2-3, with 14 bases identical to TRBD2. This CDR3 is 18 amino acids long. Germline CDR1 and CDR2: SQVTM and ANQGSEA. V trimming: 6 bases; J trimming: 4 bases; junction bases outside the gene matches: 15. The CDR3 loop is CSVTGTSGSVTPSDTQYF. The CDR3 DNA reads TGCAGCGTAACCGGGACTAGCGGGAGCGTTACTCCCTCAGATACGCAGTATTTT.

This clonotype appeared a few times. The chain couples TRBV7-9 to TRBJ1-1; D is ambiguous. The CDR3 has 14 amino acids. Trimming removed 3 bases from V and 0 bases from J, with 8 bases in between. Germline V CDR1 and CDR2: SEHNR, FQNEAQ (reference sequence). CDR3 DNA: TGTGCCAGCAGCTTTGGCAGCCTGAACACTGAAGCTTTCTTT. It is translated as CASSFGSLNTEAFF. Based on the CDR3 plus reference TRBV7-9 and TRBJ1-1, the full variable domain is DTGVSQNPRHKITKRGQNVTFRCDPISEHNRLYWYRQTLGQGPEFLTYFQNEAQLEKSRLLSDRFSAERPKGSFSTLEIQRTEQGDSAMYLCASSFGSLNTEAFFGQGTRLTVV.

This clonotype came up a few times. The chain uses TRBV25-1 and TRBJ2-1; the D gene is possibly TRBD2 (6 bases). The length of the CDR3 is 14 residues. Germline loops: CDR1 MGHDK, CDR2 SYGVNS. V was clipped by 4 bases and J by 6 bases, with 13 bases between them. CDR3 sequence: CASSAGTGINEQFF. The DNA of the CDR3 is TGTGCCAGCAGTGCGGGGACTGGAATCAATGAGCAGTTCTTC.

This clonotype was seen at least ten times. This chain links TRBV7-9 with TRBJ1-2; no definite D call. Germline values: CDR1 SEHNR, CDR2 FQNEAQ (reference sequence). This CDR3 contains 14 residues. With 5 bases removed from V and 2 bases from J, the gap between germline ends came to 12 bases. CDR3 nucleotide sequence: TGTGCCAGCAGCGCTCCGGCACCCAACTATGGCTACACCTTC. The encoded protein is CASSAPAPNYGYTF. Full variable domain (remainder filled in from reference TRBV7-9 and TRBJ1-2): DTGVSQNPRHKITKRGQNVTFRCDPISEHNRLYWYRQTLGQGPEFLTYFQNEAQLEKSRLLSDRFSAERPKGSFSTLEIQRTEQGDSAMYLCASSAPAPNYGYTFGSGTRLTVV.

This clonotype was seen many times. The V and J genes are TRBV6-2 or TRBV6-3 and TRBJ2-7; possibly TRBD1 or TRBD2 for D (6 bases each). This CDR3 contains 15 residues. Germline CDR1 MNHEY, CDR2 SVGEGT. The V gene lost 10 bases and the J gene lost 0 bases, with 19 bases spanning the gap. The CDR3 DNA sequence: TGTGCCACAGGGGAACGGGACTCCGTCTCCTACGAGCAGTACGTC. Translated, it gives CATGERDSVSYEQYV.

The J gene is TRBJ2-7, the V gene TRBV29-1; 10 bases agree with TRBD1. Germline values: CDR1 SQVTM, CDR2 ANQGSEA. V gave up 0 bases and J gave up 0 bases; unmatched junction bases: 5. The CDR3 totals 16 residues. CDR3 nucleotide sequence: TGCAGCGTTGAAGAGTTTGGGACAGGGGACTCCTACGAGCAGTACTTC. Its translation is CSVEEFGTGDSYEQYF.

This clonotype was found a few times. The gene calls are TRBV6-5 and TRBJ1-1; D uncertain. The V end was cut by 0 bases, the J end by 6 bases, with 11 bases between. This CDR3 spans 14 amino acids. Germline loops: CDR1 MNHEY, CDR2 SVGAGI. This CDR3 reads CASSYSKVRSEAFF. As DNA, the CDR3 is TGTGCCAGCAGTTACTCGAAGGTCAGATCTGAAGCTTTCTTT.

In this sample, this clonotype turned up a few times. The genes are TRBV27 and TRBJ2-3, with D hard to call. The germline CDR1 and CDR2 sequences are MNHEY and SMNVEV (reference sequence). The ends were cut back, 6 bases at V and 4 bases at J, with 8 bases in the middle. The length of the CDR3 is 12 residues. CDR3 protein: CASSPDPDTQYF. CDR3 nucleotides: TGTGCCAGCAGCCCGGATCCAGATACGCAGTATTTT.

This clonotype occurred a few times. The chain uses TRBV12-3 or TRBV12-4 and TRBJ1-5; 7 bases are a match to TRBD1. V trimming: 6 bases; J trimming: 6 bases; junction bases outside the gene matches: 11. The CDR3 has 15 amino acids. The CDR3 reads CASRKRGLASQPQHF. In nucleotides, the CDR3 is TGTGCCAGCAGAAAGAGGGGGCTGGCGAGTCAGCCCCAGCATTTT.